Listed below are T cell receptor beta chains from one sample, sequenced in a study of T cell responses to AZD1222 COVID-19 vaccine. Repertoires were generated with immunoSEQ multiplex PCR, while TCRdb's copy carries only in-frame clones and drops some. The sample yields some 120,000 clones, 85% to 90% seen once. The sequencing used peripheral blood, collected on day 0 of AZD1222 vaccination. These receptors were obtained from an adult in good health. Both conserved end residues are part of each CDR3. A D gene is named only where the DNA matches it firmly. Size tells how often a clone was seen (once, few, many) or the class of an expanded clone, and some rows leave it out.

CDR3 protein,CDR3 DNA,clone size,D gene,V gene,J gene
CASRSLSTQETQYF,TGCGCCAGCAGGTCGTTGTCGACTCAAGAGACCCAGTACTTC,-,-,TRBV5-1,TRBJ2-5
CASSLYRLPVSGNTIYF,TGTGCCAGCAGCTTATACAGGCTCCCTGTCTCTGGAAACACCATATATTTT,-,-,TRBV7-8,TRBJ1-3
CASLALGNTGELFF,TGTGCCAGCCTCGCCTTAGGGAACACCGGGGAGCTGTTTTTT,-,-,TRBV7-8,TRBJ2-2
CASSLPIPDEQYF,TGCGCCAGCAGTCTCCCGATACCCGACGAGCAGTACTTC,-,-,TRBV23-1,TRBJ2-7
CASRRGTLNEQFF,TGTGCCAGCAGACGCGGGACTCTTAATGAGCAGTTCTTC,-,-,TRBV6-5,TRBJ2-1
CASSEPGTTAYNEQFF,TGTGCCAGCAGCGAACCCGGGACTACCGCTTACAATGAGCAGTTCTTC,-,TRBD2,TRBV2,TRBJ2-1
CASSYGTGTPEQYF,TGTGCCAGCAGTTACGGGACAGGGACCCCCGAGCAGTACTTC,-,TRBD1,TRBV6-5,TRBJ2-7
CASSVATGTEAFF,TGTGCCAGCAGCGTAGCAACAGGCACTGAAGCTTTCTTT,-,-,TRBV9,TRBJ1-1
CASSLADGYSSTDTQYF,TGTGCCAGCAGCTTAGCTGACGGTTACTCTAGCACAGATACGCAGTATTTT,-,-,TRBV7-9,TRBJ2-3
CASSQYNEQFF,TGTGCCAGCAGCCAATACAATGAGCAGTTCTTC,-,-,TRBV14,TRBJ2-1
CASSMEDRNTEAFF,TGTGCCAGCAGCATGGAGGACAGGAACACTGAAGCTTTCTTT,-,-,TRBV5-6,TRBJ1-1
CASSLAGPRRRDTQYF,TGTGCCAGCAGCTTAGCGGGCCCCCGCCGGAGAGATACGCAGTATTTT,-,-,TRBV7-2,TRBJ2-3
CATPCRGSPPEEQYF,TGCGCCACACCCTGTCGGGGTTCCCCGCCGGAAGAGCAGTACTTC,-,-,TRBV23-1,TRBJ2-7
CASTAGTQGGGYTF,TGTGCCAGTACAGCCGGGACGCAAGGGGGTGGCTACACCTTC,-,-,TRBV6-6,TRBJ1-2
CATSNWHGDEQFF,TGTGCCACCAGCAATTGGCATGGGGATGAGCAGTTCTTC,-,-,TRBV24-1,TRBJ2-1
CATSDLGYEQYF,TGTGCCACCAGTGATTTGGGATACGAGCAGTACTTC,-,-,TRBV24-1,TRBJ2-7
CASSVGLRTEAFF,TGTGCCAGCAGCGTCGGGCTGAGGACTGAAGCTTTCTTT,few,-,TRBV12-3/TRBV12-4,TRBJ1-1
CASSPERISPLHF,TGTGCCAGCTCACCGGAGAGAATTTCACCCCTCCACTTT,-,-,TRBV18,TRBJ1-6
CASSPGSVNTEAFF,TGTGCCAGCAGCCCAGGGTCGGTCAACACTGAAGCTTTCTTT,-,-,TRBV3-1/TRBV3-2,TRBJ1-1
CASRTGTGYTGELFF,TGCGCCAGCCGAACCGGGACAGGGTACACCGGGGAGCTGTTTTTT,-,TRBD1,TRBV5-1,TRBJ2-2
CASGDGGETQYF,TGTGCCAGCGGGGACGGGGGAGAGACCCAGTACTTC,-,-,TRBV9,TRBJ2-5
CASRGTDNSPLHF,TGCGCCAGCCGGGGGACAGATAATTCACCCCTCCACTTT,once,TRBD1,TRBV5-1,TRBJ1-6
CAPGNSNQPQHF,TGCGCTCCCGGAAATAGCAATCAGCCCCAGCATTTT,-,-,TRBV19,TRBJ1-5
CASSESIGQGSRETQYF,TGTGCCAGCAGTGAAAGTATAGGACAGGGTAGTAGGGAGACCCAGTACTTC,-,TRBD1,TRBV6-1,TRBJ2-5
CASSDWGTAYGYTF,TGTGCCAGCAGTGATTGGGGAACAGCCTATGGCTACACCTTC,-,-,TRBV25-1,TRBJ1-2
CASSLVTGGEQFF,TGTGCCAGCAGCTTAGTGACGGGCGGGGAGCAGTTCTTC,-,-,TRBV7-6,TRBJ2-1
CSVDMGQGYWSSYNEQFF,TGCAGCGTTGACATGGGACAGGGGTATTGGAGCTCCTACAATGAGCAGTTCTTC,-,TRBD1,TRBV29-1,TRBJ2-1
CASSVTVNSPLHF,TGTGCCAGCAGTGTCACAGTGAATTCACCCCTCCACTTT,-,-,TRBV27,TRBJ1-6
CASSLAGTEGEKLFF,TGTGCCAGCAGTTTAGCCGGGACAGAGGGCGAAAAACTGTTTTTT,-,TRBD1,TRBV28,TRBJ1-4
CATASDGNYGYTF,TGTGCCACCGCTTCGGACGGTAACTATGGCTACACCTTC,-,-,TRBV24-1,TRBJ1-2
CASSLAPNTEAFF,TGTGCCAGCTCCCTAGCCCCGAACACTGAAGCTTTCTTT,-,-,TRBV11-3,TRBJ1-1
CASSDTLRLAGDTDTQYF,TGTGCCAGCAGCGACACCCTAAGACTAGCGGGGGACACAGATACGCAGTATTTT,once,TRBD2,TRBV27,TRBJ2-3
CASSLGLAAKNIQYF,TGTGCCAGCAGCCTCGGACTAGCGGCTAAAAACATTCAGTACTTC,-,TRBD2,TRBV3-1/TRBV3-2,TRBJ2-4
CASSYSGGLQETQYF,TGTGCCAGCAGTTACAGCGGGGGACTACAAGAGACCCAGTACTTC,-,TRBD2,TRBV2,TRBJ2-5
CASSLSLSRQGRTEAFF,TGTGCCAGCAGTTTATCCTTATCGAGGCAGGGAAGGACTGAAGCTTTCTTT,-,-,TRBV27,TRBJ1-1
CASSPSPGYYGYTF,TGTGCCAGCAGCCCCTCCCCAGGGTATTATGGCTACACCTTC,-,-,TRBV7-6,TRBJ1-2
CAWKDRDRGSFVRDGYTF,TGTGCCTGGAAGGACCGGGACAGAGGGAGTTTCGTTCGCGATGGCTACACCTTC,-,TRBD1,TRBV30,TRBJ1-2
CASLTTDTQYF,TGTGCCAGCCTTACCACAGATACGCAGTATTTT,few,-,TRBV2,TRBJ2-3
CASFKYTGELFF,TGTGCCAGCTTCAAATACACCGGGGAGCTGTTTTTT,-,-,TRBV2,TRBJ2-2
CASSSVLGTHEQYF,TGTGCCAGCAGTTCTGTCTTGGGAACCCACGAGCAGTACTTC,-,-,TRBV27,TRBJ2-7
CAGQTGTEAFF,TGTGCCGGCCAAACAGGCACTGAAGCTTTCTTT,large,-,TRBV19,TRBJ1-1
CASTTSYNSPLHF,TGTGCCAGCACGACCTCCTATAATTCACCCCTCCACTTT,-,-,TRBV28,TRBJ1-6
CASSRTRGTDTQYF,TGCGCCAGCAGCCGAACCAGGGGGACAGATACGCAGTATTTT,-,TRBD1,TRBV5-1,TRBJ2-3
CATSRGETQYF,TGTGCCACCAGCAGGGGGGAGACCCAGTACTTC,-,-,TRBV15,TRBJ2-5
CASSPRDTSTDTQYF,TGTGCCAGCAGCCCTCGGGACACGAGCACAGATACGCAGTATTTT,once,-,TRBV7-9,TRBJ2-3
CASSQVDQNQPQHF,TGTGCCAGCAGCCAAGTGGACCAGAATCAGCCCCAGCATTTT,-,-,TRBV3-1/TRBV3-2,TRBJ1-5
CASIGDGEETQYF,TGTGCCAGCATCGGGGATGGGGAAGAGACCCAGTACTTC,-,-,TRBV2,TRBJ2-5
CASSPGQGVSQPQHF,TGTGCCAGCAGCCCGGGACAGGGGGTTTCTCAGCCCCAGCATTTT,-,TRBD1,TRBV6-5,TRBJ1-5
CSAPRFEKLFF,TGCAGTGCCCCCCGTTTTGAAAAACTGTTTTTT,-,-,TRBV20-1,TRBJ1-4
CASTFGGSYGYTF,TGTGCCAGCACTTTTGGGGGCAGCTATGGCTACACCTTC,-,-,TRBV12-3/TRBV12-4,TRBJ1-2
CASSIAPGNHQPQHF,TGTGCCAGTAGTATAGCTCCCGGGAACCATCAGCCCCAGCATTTT,-,-,TRBV19,TRBJ1-5
CASSDLAGGAGTDTQYF,TGTGCCAGCAGTGACTTGGCAGGGGGCGCCGGCACAGATACGCAGTATTTT,few,TRBD1,TRBV6-4,TRBJ2-3
CASSGGQPGDTQYF,TGTGCCAGCAGTGGAGGGCAGCCGGGGGATACGCAGTATTTT,-,-,TRBV2,TRBJ2-3
CAWRQLAGNTGELFF,TGTGCCTGGAGGCAACTAGCGGGGAACACCGGGGAGCTGTTTTTT,-,TRBD2,TRBV30,TRBJ2-2
CASARWAGGVPEQYF,TGTGCCAGCGCACGATGGGCAGGGGGTGTGCCCGAGCAGTACTTC,few,TRBD1,TRBV6-5,TRBJ2-7
CASSIGSLGNQPQHF,TGTGCCAGTAGTATAGGAAGCCTGGGGAATCAGCCCCAGCATTTT,-,-,TRBV19,TRBJ1-5
CASIGSMNTEAFF,TGTGCCAGCATCGGCAGCATGAACACTGAAGCTTTCTTT,-,-,TRBV6-5,TRBJ1-1
CASGDRDRTNQPQHF,TGTGCCAGCGGGGACAGAGACAGGACCAATCAGCCCCAGCATTTT,-,TRBD1,TRBV6-5,TRBJ1-5
CASSLGWDNNQPQHF,TGCGCCAGCAGCTTGGGATGGGATAACAATCAGCCCCAGCATTTT,-,-,TRBV5-1,TRBJ1-5
CASSLFEGGGGYTF,TGTGCCAGCAGTTTATTTGAGGGAGGAGGGGGCTACACCTTC,-,-,TRBV27,TRBJ1-2